These T cell receptor beta chains were read from a single sample in a study of early T cells in non-severe SARS-CoV-2 infection. TCRdb re-called the 5' RACE reads through MiXCR, storing one row per CDR3 protein. The profile shows about 72,000 distinct CDR3 sequences, approximately 9.1% of them singletons. The sample consisted of whole blood. These receptors were obtained from an adult who was a healthcare worker with PCR-confirmed SARS-CoV-2 infection or an uninfected control (not recorded which). CDR3s include the opening cysteine and the closing phenylalanine or tryptophan. D genes are given only for firm matches. Size tells how often a clone was seen (once, few, many) or the class of an expanded clone, and some rows leave it out.

CDR3: CSATGPGYNEQFF
DNA: TGCAGTGCTACAGGGCCGGGTTACAATGAGCAGTTCTTC
D: .
size: many
V: TRBV20-1
J: TRBJ2-1

CDR3: CASSQRAGQETQYF
DNA: TGTGCCAGCAGCCAAAGAGCGGGACAAGAGACCCAGTACTTC
D: TRBD2
size: .
V: TRBV7-9
J: TRBJ2-5

CDR3: CASSFGTYEQYF
DNA: TGTGCCAGCAGCTTTGGTACCTACGAGCAGTACTTC
D: .
size: few
V: TRBV7-9
J: TRBJ2-7

CDR3: CSARDHTGRNTEAFF
DNA: TGCAGTGCTAGAGACCATACCGGGAGGAACACTGAAGCTTTCTTT
D: .
size: many
V: TRBV20-1
J: TRBJ1-1

CDR3: CASSQDRAGATGELFF
DNA: TGTGCCAGCAGCCAAGATCGGGCAGGGGCCACCGGGGAGCTGTTTTTT
D: .
size: many
V: TRBV4-2
J: TRBJ2-2

CDR3: CASSEAGGHAGELFF
DNA: TGTGCCAGCAGTGAGGCAGGGGGCCATGCCGGGGAGCTGTTTTTT
D: TRBD1
size: many
V: TRBV6-1
J: TRBJ2-2

CDR3: CASSLLGDEQYF
DNA: TGTGCCAGCAGTCTGCTAGGGGACGAGCAGTACTTC
D: .
size: many
V: TRBV27
J: TRBJ2-7

CDR3: CASSIDFEETQYF
DNA: TGTGCCAGTAGTATTGACTTCGAAGAGACCCAGTACTTC
D: .
size: .
V: TRBV19
J: TRBJ2-5

CDR3: CASSLRAGALQETQYF
DNA: TGCGCCAGCAGCTTGAGGGCAGGGGCCCTCCAAGAGACCCAGTACTTC
D: .
size: .
V: TRBV5-1
J: TRBJ2-5

CDR3: CASRRQGSYEQYF
DNA: TGTGCCAGCAGAAGACAGGGCTCCTACGAGCAGTACTTC
D: TRBD1
size: few
V: TRBV12-3/TRBV12-4
J: TRBJ2-7

CDR3: CASNLLAGVNEQFF
DNA: TGTGCCAGCAATCTACTAGCGGGAGTCAATGAGCAGTTCTTC
D: TRBD2
size: .
V: TRBV27
J: TRBJ2-1

CDR3: CASSLDPRESTEAFF
DNA: TGTGCCAGCAGCTTAGATCCCAGGGAGTCGACTGAAGCTTTCTTT
D: .
size: .
V: TRBV11-2
J: TRBJ1-1

CDR3: CASSSYPLNTGELFF
DNA: TGTGCCAGCAGCTCATACCCCCTTAACACCGGGGAGCTGTTTTTT
D: .
size: .
V: TRBV7-3
J: TRBJ2-2

CDR3: CSVEAVTPDTQYF
DNA: TGCAGCGTTGAGGCCGTCACCCCAGATACGCAGTATTTT
D: .
size: few
V: TRBV29-1
J: TRBJ2-3

CDR3: CASSQDSTDTQYF
DNA: TGTGCCAGCAGCCAAGACAGCACAGATACGCAGTATTTT
D: .
size: many
V: TRBV12-3/TRBV12-4
J: TRBJ2-3

CDR3: CSARDVAPWYF
DNA: TGCAGTGCTAGAGATGTGGCACCTTGGTACTTC
D: .
size: .
V: TRBV20-1
J: TRBJ2-7

CDR3: CASSVSDGGENTGELFF
DNA: TGTGCCAGCAGCGTCAGTGATGGCGGTGAGAACACCGGGGAGCTGTTTTTT
D: .
size: .
V: TRBV9
J: TRBJ2-2

CDR3: CASSHGNSNQPQHF
DNA: TGTGCCAGCAGTCACGGCAATAGCAATCAGCCCCAGCATTTT
D: .
size: many
V: TRBV27
J: TRBJ1-5

CDR3: CASSLVDTGELFF
DNA: TGTGCCAGCAGCTTAGTAGACACCGGGGAGCTGTTTTTT
D: .
size: .
V: TRBV7-9
J: TRBJ2-2

CDR3: CSVDGSYNEQFF
DNA: TGCAGCGTTGATGGTTCCTACAATGAGCAGTTCTTC
D: .
size: many
V: TRBV29-1
J: TRBJ2-1

CDR3: CASSFRDNEKLFF
DNA: TGTGCCAGCAGTTTCAGGGATAATGAAAAACTGTTTTTT
D: .
size: .
V: TRBV28
J: TRBJ1-4

CDR3: CASSYRSSGTGIVYEQYF
DNA: TGTGCCAGCAGCTACCGATCATCCGGGACAGGTATCGTCTATGAGCAGTACTTC
D: TRBD1
size: many
V: TRBV7-8
J: TRBJ2-7

CDR3: CASSRDGGDYIQYF
DNA: TGTGCCAGCAGCCGCGACGGGGGGGATTACATTCAGTACTTC
D: TRBD2
size: few
V: TRBV11-2
J: TRBJ2-4

CDR3: CASSGGLGNQPQHF
DNA: TGTGCCAGTAGTGGGGGCCTCGGGAATCAGCCCCAGCATTTT
D: .
size: few
V: TRBV19
J: TRBJ1-5

CDR3: CSASDLTGKRETQYF
DNA: TGCAGTGCTAGCGACTTGACAGGGAAACGAGAGACCCAGTACTTC
D: TRBD1
size: many
V: TRBV20-1
J: TRBJ2-5

CDR3: CASSPGVREQYF
DNA: TGTGCCAGCTCACCGGGGGTCCGGGAGCAGTACTTC
D: .
size: .
V: TRBV18
J: TRBJ2-7

CDR3: CASSQDWTSKNIQYF
DNA: TGTGCCAGCAGCCAAGATTGGACTTCCAAAAACATTCAGTACTTC
D: .
size: .
V: TRBV3-1
J: TRBJ2-4

CDR3: CASSLRGADTQYF
DNA: TGTGCCAGCAGCTTACGGGGCGCAGATACGCAGTATTTT
D: .
size: many
V: TRBV7-3
J: TRBJ2-3

CDR3: CASSLWRGTEAFF
DNA: TGTGCCAGCAGTTTATGGCGAGGCACTGAAGCTTTCTTT
D: .
size: .
V: TRBV6-5
J: TRBJ1-1

CDR3: CASTPGGRPDTGELFF
DNA: TGTGCCAGCACCCCGGGGGGTCGTCCCGACACCGGGGAGCTGTTTTTT
D: TRBD2
size: .
V: TRBV5-4
J: TRBJ2-2

CDR3: CASFTRGGAGYTF
DNA: TGTGCCAGCTTTACCCGAGGTGGGGCTGGCTACACCTTC
D: .
size: many
V: TRBV2
J: TRBJ1-2

CDR3: CSASYDRGSSYEQYF
DNA: TGCAGTGCTAGCTACGACAGGGGTAGCTCCTACGAGCAGTACTTC
D: TRBD1
size: .
V: TRBV20-1
J: TRBJ2-7

CDR3: CASSPQGTNQPQHF
DNA: TGCGCCAGCAGCCCTCAGGGGACCAATCAGCCCCAGCATTTT
D: .
size: .
V: TRBV4-1
J: TRBJ1-5

CDR3: CASSQGVGGTDTQYF
DNA: TGCGCCAGCAGTCAAGGGGTTGGTGGCACAGATACGCAGTATTTT
D: .
size: few
V: TRBV10-2
J: TRBJ2-3

CDR3: CASSLNRVRGREQFF
DNA: TGTGCCAGCAGCTTAAATAGGGTCCGGGGCCGGGAGCAGTTCTTC
D: .
size: few
V: TRBV7-3
J: TRBJ2-1

CDR3: CASRSSLAESLETQYF
DNA: TGTGCCAGCAGATCTTCCCTAGCGGAGAGCTTGGAGACCCAGTACTTC
D: TRBD2
size: many
V: TRBV12-3/TRBV12-4
J: TRBJ2-5

CDR3: CASSLSQVIQETQYF
DNA: TGCGCCAGCAGCTTGTCACAGGTTATCCAAGAGACCCAGTACTTC
D: .
size: .
V: TRBV5-1
J: TRBJ2-5

CDR3: CASSLGTANYGYTF
DNA: TGCGCCAGCAGCTTGGGGACCGCCAACTATGGCTACACCTTC
D: .
size: many
V: TRBV5-1
J: TRBJ1-2

CDR3: CASSLGQGIAKNIQYF
DNA: TGCGCCAGCAGCTTGGGACAGGGGATCGCCAAAAACATTCAGTACTTC
D: TRBD1
size: many
V: TRBV5-1
J: TRBJ2-4

CDR3: CASSPLGHTDNEQFF
DNA: TGTGCCAGCAGTCCCCTCGGACATACCGACAATGAGCAGTTCTTC
D: .
size: many
V: TRBV6-2/TRBV6-3
J: TRBJ2-1

CDR3: CASSLDGVRETQYF
DNA: TGTGCCAGCAGCTTGGATGGAGTGAGGGAGACCCAGTACTTC
D: .
size: .
V: TRBV7-3
J: TRBJ2-5

CDR3: CASREGQPNSPLHF
DNA: TGCGCCAGCAGGGAGGGGCAACCAAATTCACCCCTCCACTTT
D: .
size: many
V: TRBV4-1
J: TRBJ1-6

CDR3: CASSPQVSVNTEVFF
DNA: TGTGCCAGCTCACCACAAGTATCCGTGAACACTGAAGTTTTCTTT
D: .
size: .
V: TRBV18
J: TRBJ1-1

CDR3: CASSLDGGQETQYF
DNA: TGTGCCAGCAGCTTAGACGGCGGTCAAGAGACCCAGTACTTC
D: .
size: .
V: TRBV7-2
J: TRBJ2-5

CDR3: CASSLGHPNEKLFF
DNA: TGCGCCAGCAGCTTGGGACACCCAAATGAAAAACTGTTTTTT
D: .
size: many
V: TRBV5-1
J: TRBJ1-4

CDR3: CSARDRPDTDTQYF
DNA: TGCAGTGCTAGAGATCGGCCGGACACAGATACGCAGTATTTT
D: .
size: few
V: TRBV20-1
J: TRBJ2-3

CDR3: CASSLAASGRTTSYEQYF
DNA: TGTGCCAGCAGCTTAGCGGCTAGCGGGAGAACCACCTCTTACGAGCAGTACTTC
D: TRBD2
size: few
V: TRBV7-2
J: TRBJ2-7

CDR3: CSASGGRDVNEQFF
DNA: TGCAGTGCTAGTGGCGGGAGGGACGTAAATGAGCAGTTCTTC
D: TRBD2
size: .
V: TRBV20-1
J: TRBJ2-1

CDR3: CASTLRLNRGHTGELFF
DNA: TGTGCCAGTACCCTTCGATTAAACAGGGGACATACCGGGGAGCTGTTTTTT
D: TRBD1
size: few
V: TRBV7-9
J: TRBJ2-2